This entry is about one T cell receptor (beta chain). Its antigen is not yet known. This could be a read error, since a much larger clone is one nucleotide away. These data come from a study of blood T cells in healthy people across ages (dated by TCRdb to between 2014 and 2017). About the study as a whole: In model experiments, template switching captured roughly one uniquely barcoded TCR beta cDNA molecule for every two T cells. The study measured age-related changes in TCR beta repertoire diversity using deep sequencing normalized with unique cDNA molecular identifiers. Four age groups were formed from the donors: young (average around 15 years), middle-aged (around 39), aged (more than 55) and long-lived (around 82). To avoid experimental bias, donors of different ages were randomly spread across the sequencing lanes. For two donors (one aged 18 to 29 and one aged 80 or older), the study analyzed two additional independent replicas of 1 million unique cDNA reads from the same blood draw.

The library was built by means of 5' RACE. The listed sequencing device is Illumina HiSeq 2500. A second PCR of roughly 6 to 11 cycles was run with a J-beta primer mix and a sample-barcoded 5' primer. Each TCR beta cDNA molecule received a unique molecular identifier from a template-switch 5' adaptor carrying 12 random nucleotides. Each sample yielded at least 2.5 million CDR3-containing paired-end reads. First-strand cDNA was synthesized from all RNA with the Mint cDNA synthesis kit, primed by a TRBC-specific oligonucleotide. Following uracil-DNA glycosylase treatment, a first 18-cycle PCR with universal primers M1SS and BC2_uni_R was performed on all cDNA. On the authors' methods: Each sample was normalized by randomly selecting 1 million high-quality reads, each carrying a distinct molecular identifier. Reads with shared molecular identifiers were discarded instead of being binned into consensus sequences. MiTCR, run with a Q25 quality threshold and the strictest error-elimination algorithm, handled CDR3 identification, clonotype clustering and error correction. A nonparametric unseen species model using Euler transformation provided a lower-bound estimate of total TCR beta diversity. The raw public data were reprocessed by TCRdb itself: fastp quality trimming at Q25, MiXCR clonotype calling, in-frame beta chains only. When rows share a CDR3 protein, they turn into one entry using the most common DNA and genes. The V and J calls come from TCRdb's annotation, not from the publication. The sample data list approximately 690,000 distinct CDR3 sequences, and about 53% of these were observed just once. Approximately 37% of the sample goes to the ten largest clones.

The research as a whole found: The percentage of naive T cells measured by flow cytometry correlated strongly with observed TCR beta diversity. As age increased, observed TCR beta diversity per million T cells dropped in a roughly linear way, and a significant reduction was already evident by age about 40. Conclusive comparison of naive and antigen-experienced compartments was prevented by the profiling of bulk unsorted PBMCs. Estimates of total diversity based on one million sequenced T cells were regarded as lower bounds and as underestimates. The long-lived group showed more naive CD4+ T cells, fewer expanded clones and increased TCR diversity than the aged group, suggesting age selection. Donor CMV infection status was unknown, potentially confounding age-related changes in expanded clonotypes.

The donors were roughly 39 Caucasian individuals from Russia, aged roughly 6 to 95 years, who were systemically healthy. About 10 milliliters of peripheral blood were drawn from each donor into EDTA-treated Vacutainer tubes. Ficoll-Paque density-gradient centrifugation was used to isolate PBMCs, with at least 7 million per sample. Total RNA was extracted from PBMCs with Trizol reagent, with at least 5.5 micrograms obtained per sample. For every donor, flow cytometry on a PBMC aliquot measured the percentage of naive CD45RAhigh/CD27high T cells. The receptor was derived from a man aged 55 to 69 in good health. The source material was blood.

The CDR3 is CTSSFGAGNTGELFF. The nucleotide sequence is TGCACCAGCAGCTTCGGCGCGGGGAACACCGGGGAGCTGTTTTTT. The chain is made from TRBV5-1 and TRBJ2-2, with a weak D call of TRBD2 (5 bases match). Taken from cysteine to phenylalanine, the CDR3 has 15 residues. Of the read, only the CDR3 DNA is kept; its 45 bases are in frame from base 1. CDR1 and CDR2, looked up from the germline V gene, are SGHRS and YFSETQ.